Detailed here is one T cell receptor beta chain. Its antigen is unidentified. This entry comes from a study of vaccination and CD4 T cells after COVID-19. Overall study context: A positive SARS-CoV-2 nasal swab PCR result was recorded for each convalescent patient; about nine were mild and one severe. Post-vaccine sample collection happened at a median of 72 days after dose two, ranging 14 to 241. Regarding the study as a whole: Reactive clone data from convalescent patients indicated a median of about 88% appearing only post-vaccination. Within the convalescent patients, spike mono-reactivity was found in 304 of 307 vaccine-specific clones.

TCRdb redid the calling of the PCR reads with MiXCR, one entry per CDR3 protein. The top ten clones hold over 1% of a sample with roughly 18,000 distinct CDR3 sequences, about 62% of them seen once. V was cut by 4 bases and J by 1 base, with 13 bases left in between. Per the germline V gene, CDR1 is SEHNR and CDR2 is FQNEAQ (reference sequence). CDR3 length equals 15 residues. The receptor's source is a human donor who had recovered from COVID-19. J is TRBJ1-1 and V is TRBV7-9; D is possibly TRBD1 (6 bases). The material sequenced was CD4+ T cells from blood, taken before SARS-CoV-2 vaccination. CDR3 sequence reads: CASSWSRDTNTEAFF. The CDR3 DNA follows: TGTGCCAGCAGCTGGTCCCGGGACACGAACACTGAAGCTTTCTTT.